This passage covers 26 T cell receptor beta chains from one sample sequenced in a study of cytomegalovirus exposure and HLA in healthy donors. Amplification used 60 Vbeta primers and 13 Jbeta primers. Clones were read by immunoSEQ multiplex PCR, and TCRdb kept only the in-frame ones, dropping some. The sample has about 130,000 clones, around three quarters seen once. The specimen sequenced was PBMCs. All receptors derive from a man aged 25 to 40 in good health and CMV-seronegative.

This chain uses TRBV14 with TRBJ1-1, with TRBD1 matching 7 bases. Germline CDR1 reads SGHDN; CDR2 reads FVKESK. The junction had 10 bases not matched to a gene; V was cut back by 4 bases and J by 5 bases. The CDR3 is 15 amino acids. CDR3 in amino acids: CASSRGQVSYTEAFF. CDR3 bases: TGTGCCAGCAGCCGAGGACAGGTGTCATATACTGAAGCTTTCTTT.

This rearrangement joins TRBV6-5 to TRBJ1-2; 7 nucleotides match TRBD1. Germline-derived CDR1 and CDR2 are MNHEY and SVGAGI. The length of the CDR3 is 13 residues. Unmatched junction bases numbered 0, after V lost 2 bases and J lost 3 bases. CDR3 residues: CASSYQGDYGYTF. Here the CDR3 DNA reads TGTGCCAGCAGTTACCAGGGGGACTATGGCTACACCTTC.

V and J are TRBV4-1 and TRBJ2-1, with 10 bases fitting TRBD2. CDR3 length: 15 residues. CDR1 is MGHRA, CDR2 YSYEKL, per germline. V lost 2 bases, J lost 10 bases, and 8 bases stayed unmatched. The CDR3 DNA reads as TGCGCCAGCAGCCAAATGGCTAGCGGGAGCAAGGAGCAGTTCTTC. The encoded protein is CASSQMASGSKEQFF.

The chain uses TRBV13 and TRBJ2-5, with TRBD1 matching over 7 bases. The last part of the DNA fits TRBJ2-7 better; the J call may be wrong. This CDR3 region has 15 residues. The germline V gene encodes CDR1 PRHDT and CDR2 FYEKMQ (reference sequence). The CDR3 loop reads CASTFDRDNKDEQYF. As DNA, the CDR3 is TGTGCCAGCACCTTCGACAGGGATAATAAGGACGAGCAGTACTTC.

The chain carries TRBV4-2 and TRBJ1-5; D unresolved. V lost 4 bases and J 7 bases, leaving 14 bases between the germline ends. The CDR3 consists of 14 residues. Per germline, CDR1 LGHNA and CDR2 YNFKEQ. The CDR3 spells CASSRAQEEQPQHF. Here the CDR3 DNA reads TGTGCCAGCAGCCGTGCCCAGGAAGAACAGCCCCAGCATTTT.

V is TRBV6-6 and J is TRBJ1-1; D remains unclear. Trimming pared 0 bases from V and 4 bases from J, leaving 12 bases between. This CDR3 has 15 amino acids. Germline V gene lookup returns CDR1 MNHNY and CDR2 SVGAGI (reference sequence). DNA for the CDR3: TGTGCCAGCAGTTACTCGATGAGGGCCGGCACTGAAGCTTTCTTT. Translated: CASSYSMRAGTEAFF.

A word on this clone: Germline and junction disagree at one end, which may indicate a read error. The gene calls are TRBV29-1 and TRBJ1-2; perhaps TRBD1 as D (6 bases). Germline V gene data show CDR1 as SQVTM and CDR2 as ANQGSEA. CDR3 length: 12 amino acids. CDR3 region: CSVAAGGYGYPF. The CDR3 DNA is TGCAGCGTTGCTGCTGGGGGCTATGGCTACCCCTTC. The whole variable domain, filled in from reference TRBV29-1 and TRBJ1-2, reads SAVISQKPSRDICQRGTSLTIQCQVDSQVTMMFWYRQQPGQSLTLIATANQGSEATYESGFVIDKFPISRPNLTFSTLTVSNMSPEDSSIYLCSVAAGGYGYPFGSGTRLTVV.

This clone was seen more than once but under ten times. The chain joins TRBV6-1 to TRBJ2-1; D remains unclear. The CDR3 is made up of 13 amino acids. The ends were cut back, 10 bases at V and 0 bases at J, with 10 bases in the middle. Per the germline V gene, CDR1 is MNHNS and CDR2 is SASEGT. This CDR3 is CATAPSSYNEQFF. DNA of the CDR3: TGTGCCACAGCGCCGAGCTCCTACAATGAGCAGTTCTTC.

V is TRBV7-8 and J is TRBJ1-2; D is possibly TRBD1 (6 bases). This CDR3 contains 13 residues. V lost 6 bases and J lost 2, with 10 bases in between. The germline V gene has CDR1 SGHVS and CDR2 FQNEAQ. CDR3 bases: TGTGCCAGCAGTTCCGGACAGAACTATGGCTACACCTTC. Translated: CASSSGQNYGYTF.

The chain is built from TRBV15 and TRBJ1-2, with 7 bases identical to TRBD1. Trimming cost V 0 bases and J 5 bases; bases outside gene matches: 6. The germline CDR1 and CDR2 sequences are LNHNV and YYDKDF (reference sequence). The CDR3 is 15 residues long. The CDR3 DNA follows: TGTGCCACCAGCAGAGAAGGGGGCGCAGGTTATGGCTACACCTTC. Translating it yields CATSREGGAGYGYTF. The full variable domain, with the rest looked up from reference TRBV15 and TRBJ1-2, is DAMVIQNPRYQVTQFGKPVTLSCSQTLNHNVMYWYQQKSSQAPKLLFHYYDKDFNNEADTPDNFQSRRPNTSFCFLDIRSPGLGDTAMYLCATSREGGAGYGYTFGSGTRLTVV.

The chain carries TRBV10-3 and TRBJ1-1; no clear D gene. The germline CDR1 and CDR2 sequences are ENHRY and SYGVKD. CDR3 size: 13 residues. The V end was cut by 3 bases, the J end by 5 bases, with 10 bases between. CDR3 nucleotide sequence: TGTGCCATCAGTGAAGTTCGGGAAACTGAAGCTTTCTTT. It yields the protein CAISEVRETEAFF.

The chain uses TRBV25-1 and TRBJ1-4; weak D call: TRBD1 (6 bases). The CDR3 runs to 16 residues. In germline, CDR1 is MGHDK, CDR2 SYGVNS. V shed 2 bases and J shed 7 bases, with 17 bases lying between them. CDR3 DNA: TGTGCCAGCAGTGAACCTACACAGGGACGGTCTGAAAAACTGTTTTTT. This encodes CASSEPTQGRSEKLFF. Full variable domain (remainder filled in from reference TRBV25-1 and TRBJ1-4): EADIYQTPRYLVIGTGKKITLECSQTMGHDKMYWYQQDPGMELHLIHYSYGVNSTEKGDLSSESTVSRIRTEHFPLTLESARPSHTSQYLCASSEPTQGRSEKLFFGSGTQLSVL.

A word on this clone: A junction end diverges from the germline sequence, so it may reflect a read error. The genes are TRBV9 and TRBJ1-2; D not resolved. The CDR3 covers 13 residues. Germline lookup yields CDR1 SGDLS and CDR2 YYNGEE. Here the CDR3 reads CASSPSLLDGYPF. CDR3 sequence (DNA): TGTGCCAGCAGCCCAAGCCTACTAGATGGCTACCCCTTC.

The chain combines TRBV16 with TRBJ2-1, with 9 bases identical to TRBD1. This CDR3 comprises 15 residues. The ends lost 1 base at V and 6 bases at J; junction bases unmatched: 4. Germline-derived CDR1 and CDR2 are KGHSY and FQNENV. CDR3 in amino acids: CASSQLPQGANEQFF. In DNA, the CDR3 is TGTGCCAGCAGCCAATTACCACAGGGGGCCAATGAGCAGTTCTTC.

V and J are TRBV7-2 and TRBJ2-4; the D gene is possibly TRBD2 (6 bases). Germline values: CDR1 SGHTA, CDR2 FQGNSA. With 3 bases removed from V and 0 bases from J, the gap between germline ends came to 9 bases. The CDR3 sequence is 15 residues long. The CDR3 DNA reads as TGTGCCAGCAGCTTTAGCGGACTAGCCAAAAACATTCAGTACTTC. Translation: CASSFSGLAKNIQYF. Full variable domain (missing parts from reference TRBV7-2 and TRBJ2-4): GAGVSQSPSNKVTEKGKDVELRCDPISGHTALYWYRQSLGQGLEFLIYFQGNSAPDKSGLPSDRFSAERTGGSVSTLTIQRTQQEDSAVYLCASSFSGLAKNIQYFGAGTRLSVL.

The rearrangement joins TRBV9 to TRBJ1-2; D might be TRBD1 (5 bases). Germline-derived CDR1 and CDR2 are SGDLS and YYNGEE. Trimming removed 0 bases at V and 5 bases at J, with 11 bases between. The CDR3 spans 14 residues. This CDR3 reads CASSVALQDYGYTF. CDR3 bases: TGTGCCAGCAGCGTAGCTCTACAGGATTATGGCTACACCTTC.

The rearrangement joins TRBV30 to TRBJ1-1; no reliable D call. The CDR3 is made up of 13 amino acids. Germline V lookup: CDR1 GTSNPN, CDR2 SVGIG (reference sequence). V lost 0 bases to trimming and J lost 1 base, with 6 bases between them. The CDR3 is CAWSVGRNTEAFF. In DNA, the CDR3 is TGTGCCTGGAGTGTGGGGAGGAACACTGAAGCTTTCTTT.

This rearrangement joins TRBV5-1 to TRBJ2-5, with TRBD2 identical over 10 bases. Germline CDR1 is SGHRS and CDR2 is YFSETQ. V trimming: 4 bases; J trimming: 4 bases; junction bases outside the gene matches: 13. The CDR3 consists of 17 residues. The DNA of the CDR3 is TGCGCCAGCAGCAAGCGCCCGCTAGCGGGAGTGGTAGAGACCCAGTACTTC. Translation: CASSKRPLAGVVETQYF.

The rearrangement joins TRBV9 to TRBJ1-3; possible D gene TRBD1, 5 bases. Trimming removed 4 bases at V and 3 bases at J, with 8 bases between. Germline values: CDR1 SGDLS, CDR2 YYNGEE. The CDR3 totals 13 residues. The chain's CDR3 is CASSPGGGNTIYF. The CDR3 nucleotides are TGTGCCAGCAGCCCCGGGGGTGGAAACACCATATATTTT.

The chain is built from TRBV4-1 and TRBJ2-1, with 12 bases identical to TRBD2. The V segment lost 6 bases and the J segment 7 bases; nucleotides outside the gene matches: 4. Per germline, CDR1 MGHRA and CDR2 YSYEKL. The CDR3 extends over 14 amino acids. In nucleotides, the CDR3 is TGCGCCAGCAGACTAGCGGGAGGTCGAAATGAGCAGTTCTTC. It encodes CASRLAGGRNEQFF.

In DNA form, the CDR3 reads TGTGCCAGCATCGAAAGTGAGGTGACTAGCGGGAGGATATACTACAATGAGCAGTTCTTC. Protein: CASIESEVTSGRIYYNEQFF. The rearrangement uses TRBV21-1 and TRBJ2-1; TRBD2 is the table's D call and was not checked against the DNA. TRBV21-1 is a listed pseudogene. The CDR3 spans 20 residues.

This sequence joins TRBV28 and TRBJ2-3, with D possibly being TRBD1 (6 bases). The CDR3 totals 17 residues. Per germline, CDR1 MDHEN and CDR2 SYDVKM. The ends were cut back, 6 bases at V and 1 base at J, with 20 bases in the middle. CDR3 bases: TGTGCCAGCAGCCTCCAACAGGGTTTATCCGGCACAGATACGCAGTATTTT. This codes for CASSLQQGLSGTDTQYF.

The V call is TRBV15, the J call TRBJ2-7; D is possibly TRBD1 (6 bases). Deletions cut 0 bases from V and 3 bases from J, with 9 bases between. The CDR3 contains 14 residues. Germline loops: CDR1 LNHNV, CDR2 YYDKDF (reference sequence). CDR3 nucleotides: TGTGCCACCAGCAGAGACAGGGGTGGCTACGAGCAGTACTTC. Encoded protein: CATSRDRGGYEQYF.

The CDR3 spells CASSLRGALDTGELFF. In DNA form, the CDR3 reads TGTGCCAGCAGCTTGCGGGGGGCTTTAGACACCGGGGAGCTGTTTTTT. The chain recombines TRBV5-6 with TRBJ2-2; possibly TRBD2 for D (7 bases). V was pared by 1 base and J by 3 bases, with 13 bases between. Germline CDR1 and CDR2: SGHDT and YYEEEE. This CDR3 contains 16 residues. Together with reference TRBV5-6 and TRBJ2-2, the CDR3 gives the full variable domain: DAGVTQSPTHLIKTRGQQVTLRCSPKSGHDTVSWYQQALGQGPQFIFQYYEEEERQRGNFPDRFSGHQFPNYSSELNVNALLLGDSALYLCASSLRGALDTGELFFGEGSRLTVL.

The chain uses TRBV27 and TRBJ2-7; the match to TRBD2 covers 10 bases. The CDR3 loop spans 16 amino acids. Germline CDR1 is MNHEY and CDR2 is SMNVEV (reference sequence). V was clipped by 1 base and J by 3 bases; unmatched bases: 6. CDR3 DNA sequence: TGTGCCAGCAGTTTATTATTAGCGGGAGGACTCTACGAGCAGTACTTC. This codes for CASSLLLAGGLYEQYF.

The rearrangement links TRBV9 to TRBJ1-1; 8 bases line up with TRBD1. The germline gives CDR1 SGDLS, CDR2 YYNGEE. The CDR3 totals 13 residues. Trimming cost V 4 bases and J 4 bases; bases outside gene matches: 3. The CDR3 nucleotides read TGTGCCAGCAGCAACCAGGGGGCCACTGAAGCTTTCTTT. Its translation: CASSNQGATEAFF.